The sequence of this TCR beta chain was determined in a study of OX40 agonist ivuxolimab in advanced cancers. Study as a whole: Treatment of patients was with ivuxolimab, an agonistic anti-OX40 (CD134) antibody.

Profiled with immunoSEQ multiplex PCR; TCRdb holds only in-frame clones, not every one. The sample includes 85,000 to 100,000 clones, 91% of them seen just once. This clone was found once. The antigen remains undetermined. The study's findings and limits: Among the lowest peripheral clonal expansion occurred in 0.1-3.0 mg/kg partial responders.

CDR3 length: 19 residues. The rearrangement joins TRBV21-1 to TRBJ2-1; the D call in the table, TRBD2, was not verified against the DNA. TRBV21-1 is listed as a pseudogene. The sequence derives from an adult with an advanced solid tumor such as melanoma, head and neck, liver or kidney cancer. The specimen comprised CD4+ or CD8+ T cells sorted from blood, sampled in a trial of the OX40 agonist ivuxolimab. CDR3 in DNA: TGTGCCAGCAGCAAAGTGAGGACTAGCGGGACCCCATCCTACAATGAGCAGTTCTTC. Translation: CASSKVRTSGTPSYNEQFF.